These 25 T cell receptor beta chains were all obtained from the same sample, sequenced in a study of CD8 T cells in Susac syndrome. With random hexamers, reverse transcription was performed on about 0.5 to 1 ug of RNA. TCRdb itself ran the immunoSEQ multiplex PCR reads through MiXCR, one entry per CDR3 protein. The table lists about 300,000 distinct CDR3 sequences, 85% of them singletons. Specimen: CD8+ T cells from PBMCs. Receptors originate from a human donor with multiple sclerosis.

The chain uses TRBV28 and TRBJ1-2, with 8 bases that match TRBD1. Losses at the gene ends were 3 bases for V and 4 bases for J; bases not matched to a gene: 7. Germline V gives CDR1 MDHEN, CDR2 SYDVKM. The length of the CDR3 is 15 residues. The CDR3 DNA reads TGTGCCAGCAGTTTCGTGACAGGGGTCGGCTATGGCTACACCTTC. Amino acids: CASSFVTGVGYGYTF.

This clonotype was seen more than once but under ten times. The V and J genes are TRBV9 and TRBJ2-3; 7 bases agree with TRBD2. Germline CDR1 SGDLS, CDR2 YYNGEE. The trim removed 7 bases at V and 6 bases at J, leaving 11 bases unmatched. The CDR3 is made up of 14 amino acids. CDR3 DNA: TGTGCCAGCGCCCTCAGCGGGAAGTTGGATACGCAGTATTTT. It specifies CASALSGKLDTQYF.

V and J are TRBV7-3 and TRBJ2-5, with D possibly matching TRBD1 (6 bases). Germline-derived CDR1 and CDR2 are SGHTA and FQGTGA. The CDR3 is 15 amino acids. Trimming cost V 4 bases and J 7 bases, with 19 bases left between them. The CDR3 loop reads CASSSGTSLRGTQYF. The CDR3, as DNA: TGTGCCAGCAGCTCCGGGACATCGCTTCGAGGGACCCAGTACTTC.

This clonotype was found once. The chain combines TRBV2 with TRBJ1-4; D gene uncertain. The CDR3 spans 14 residues. V shed 4 bases and J shed 7 bases, with 13 bases lying between them. The germline gives CDR1 SNHLY, CDR2 FYNNEI. DNA for the CDR3: TGTGCCAGCAGTGGGGCCCCCAGCAGTGAAAAACTGTTTTTT. It encodes CASSGAPSSEKLFF.

The chain uses TRBV27 and TRBJ2-1, with D perhaps assigned TRBD1 or TRBD2 (5 bases each). This CDR3 comprises 14 residues. V lost 8 bases, J lost 8 bases, and 19 bases lay in between. Looked up from germline, CDR1 is MNHEY and CDR2 is SMNVEV (reference sequence). The CDR3 DNA reads TGTGCCAGCGGACCGGGACCGTCCGTCTATGAGCAGTTCTTC. Encoded protein: CASGPGPSVYEQFF.

The gene calls are TRBV9 and TRBJ1-1; TRBD1 matches at 10 bases. The length of the CDR3 is 17 residues. With 0 bases clipped from V and 4 bases from J, the junction kept 9 bases outside the gene matches. CDR1 is SGDLS and CDR2 is YYNGEE in the germline V gene. The DNA of the CDR3 is TGTGCCAGCAGCGTAGCCCCTTCGACAGGGGGCTTCACTGAAGCTTTCTTT. As protein: CASSVAPSTGGFTEAFF.

The chain links TRBV20-1 to TRBJ2-5; D uncertain. Trimming shortened V by 3 bases and J by 3 bases, and 14 bases separated the two germline ends. The CDR3 totals 14 residues. CDR1 is DFQATT, CDR2 SNEGSKA, per germline (reference sequence). This chain's CDR3 is CSASEWWWEETQYF. CDR3 in DNA: TGCAGTGCTAGCGAGTGGTGGTGGGAAGAGACCCAGTACTTC.

On this clonotype: The germline gene is not matched at one end of the junction; a read error may be the cause. The chain carries TRBV18 and TRBJ2-1; D possibly uses TRBD1 or TRBD2 (5 bases each). Germline V gives CDR1 KGHSH, CDR2 LQKENI. This CDR3 is built from 13 residues. The CDR3 sequence is CATTGRAYNEQSF. CDR3 bases: TGTGCCACCACGGGGCGGGCATACAATGAGCAGTCCTTC.

The gene calls are TRBV6-2 or TRBV6-3 and TRBJ1-4; D gene unclear. This CDR3 is built from 22 residues. The germline V gene has CDR1 MNHEY and CDR2 SVGEGT. Trimming shortened V by 0 bases and J by 0 bases, and 26 bases separated the two germline ends. CDR3 protein: CASSYSIFPVWSKWATNEKLFF. DNA for the CDR3: TGTGCCAGCAGTTACTCGATATTTCCGGTCTGGTCGAAATGGGCAACTAATGAAAAACTGTTTTTT.

The V and J genes are TRBV7-9 and TRBJ2-7; 11 nucleotides align to TRBD2. V was pared by 5 bases and J by 2 bases, with 8 bases of the junction left unmatched. This CDR3 has 16 residues. Germline CDR1 SEHNR, CDR2 FQNEAQ (reference sequence). CDR3 sequence (DNA): TGTGCCAGCAGCCCCGAACTAGCGGGAGTCCCCTACGAGCAGTACTTC. Protein product: CASSPELAGVPYEQYF.

V and J are TRBV7-6 and TRBJ2-3; D possibly uses TRBD1 or TRBD2 (5 bases each). Trimming removed 2 bases from V and 0 bases from J, with 9 bases in between. This CDR3 spans 15 amino acids. Germline V gene data show CDR1 as SGHVS and CDR2 as FNYEAQ. CDR3 sequence: CASSLWDRSTDTQYF. The CDR3 region has the DNA TGTGCCAGCAGCTTATGGGACCGAAGCACAGATACGCAGTATTTT.

The chain uses TRBV6-2 or TRBV6-3 and TRBJ1-3; TRBD1 is a possible D gene (5 bases). V was cut by 2 bases and J by 3 bases, with 11 bases left in between. In germline, CDR1 is MNHEY, CDR2 SVGEGT. The CDR3 is 15 residues long. The DNA of the CDR3 is TGTGCCAGCAGTTACCAGGGATCGGGTGGAAACACCATATATTTT. Translated, it gives CASSYQGSGGNTIYF.

This rearrangement joins TRBV6-2 or TRBV6-3 to TRBJ1-5; D perhaps matches TRBD1 (6 bases). Deletions cut 1 base from V and 4 bases from J, with 20 bases between. CDR1 and CDR2 (germline): MNHEY, SVGEGT. This CDR3 is 18 amino acids long. The chain's CDR3 is CASSYLVTGTLRNQPQHF. The CDR3 DNA follows: TGTGCCAGCAGTTACTTGGTAACCGGGACATTAAGAAATCAGCCCCAGCATTTT.

The J gene is TRBJ2-7, the V gene TRBV13; 11 positions agree with TRBD2. The germline V gene has CDR1 PRHDT and CDR2 FYEKMQ (reference sequence). The CDR3 contains 16 residues. V lost 5 bases to trimming and J lost 0 bases; unmatched junction nucleotides: 6. The CDR3 spells CASSAGLAVYSYEQYF. CDR3 nucleotides: TGTGCCAGCAGCGCGGGACTAGCGGTTTACTCCTACGAGCAGTACTTC. The complete variable domain, with remaining parts taken from reference TRBV13 and TRBJ2-7, reads AAGVIQSPRHLIKEKRETATLKCYPIPRHDTVYWYQQGPGQDPQFLISFYEKMQSDKGSIPDRFSAQQFSDYHSELNMSSLELGDSALYFCASSAGLAVYSYEQYFGPGTRLTVT.

The chain employs TRBV9 and TRBJ2-1, with D maybe TRBD2 (5 bases). Germline V gene data show CDR1 as SGDLS and CDR2 as YYNGEE. V dropped 0 bases and J dropped 1 base, with 14 bases sitting between them. This CDR3 has 17 residues. The CDR3 DNA sequence: TGTGCCAGCAGCGTAGTGGCGGGCTTGGGTTCCTACAATGAGCAGTTCTTC. Its protein product is CASSVVAGLGSYNEQFF.

The chain uses TRBV28 and TRBJ2-2, with D perhaps matching TRBD1 (5 bases). Germline V gene sequence: CDR1 MDHEN, CDR2 SYDVKM. Trimming took off 6 bases at V and 0 bases at J, with 8 bases between the two ends. This CDR3 is 14 amino acids long. The CDR3 loop is CASRPTANTGELFF. CDR3 coding DNA: TGTGCCAGCAGGCCGACAGCGAACACCGGGGAGCTGTTTTTT. Based on the CDR3 plus reference TRBV28 and TRBJ2-2, the full variable domain is DVKVTQSSRYLVKRTGEKVFLECVQDMDHENMFWYRQDPGLGLRLIYFSYDVKMKEKGDIPEGYSVSREKKERFSLILESASTNQTSMYLCASRPTANTGELFFGEGSRLTVL.

The V and J genes are TRBV7-6 and TRBJ1-1; no clear D. Trimming removed 9 bases at V and 7 bases at J, with 18 bases between. Germline values: CDR1 SGHVS, CDR2 FNYEAQ. CDR3 size: 13 residues. The chain's CDR3 is CASSGIVADEAFF. The DNA of the CDR3 is TGTGCCAGTTCGGGAATCGTAGCAGATGAAGCTTTCTTT.

J is TRBJ2-7 and V is TRBV7-9; D is possibly TRBD2 (6 bases). V was trimmed by 5 bases and J by 4 bases, leaving 15 bases between them. In germline, CDR1 is SEHNR, CDR2 FQNEAQ (reference sequence). This CDR3 contains 14 residues. The CDR3 DNA sequence: TGTGCCAGCAGCGCACTTTTGGGGGGATACGAGCAGTACTTC. It is translated as CASSALLGGYEQYF.

The chain couples TRBV5-4 to TRBJ1-2; the D is unclear. Germline CDR1 is SGHNT and CDR2 is YYREEE (reference sequence). Trimming took off 7 bases at V and 8 bases at J, with 18 bases between the two ends. The CDR3 contains 13 residues. The CDR3 here is CASHDRMNWGYTF. DNA of the CDR3: TGTGCCAGCCATGACCGAATGAACTGGGGCTACACCTTC.

The genes are TRBV27 and TRBJ2-7; D is unresolved. Trimming pared 4 bases from V and 2 bases from J, leaving 6 bases between. Per the germline V gene, CDR1 is MNHEY and CDR2 is SMNVEV (reference sequence). The CDR3 has 12 amino acids. The CDR3 DNA is TGTGCCAGCAGTTCAACAACCTACGAGCAGTACTTC. Translated: CASSSTTYEQYF.

The chain recombines TRBV28 with TRBJ2-7, with TRBD1 matching 8 bases. The junction had 9 bases not matched to a gene; V was cut back by 7 bases and J by 4 bases. The CDR3 runs to 14 residues. Germline V gives CDR1 MDHEN, CDR2 SYDVKM. CDR3 region: CASTWETGVYEQYF. Here the CDR3 DNA reads TGTGCCAGCACCTGGGAGACAGGGGTGTACGAGCAGTACTTC.

This clonotype was seen only once. The genes are TRBV27 and TRBJ2-7; D is ambiguous. CDR3 length equals 15 residues. In germline, CDR1 is MNHEY, CDR2 SMNVEV (reference sequence). The V end was cut by 0 bases, the J end by 0 bases, with 9 bases between. CDR3 nucleotides: TGTGCCAGCAGTTTATCCGGTGCCTACTCCTACGAGCAGTACTTC. Protein product: CASSLSGAYSYEQYF.

V usage is TRBV7-9 and J usage is TRBJ1-1; D remains unclear. This CDR3 is built from 13 residues. Trimming cost V 3 bases and J 7 bases, with 12 bases left between them. Germline V gives CDR1 SEHNR, CDR2 FQNEAQ (reference sequence). CDR3 region: CASSFGRRHEAFF. DNA for the CDR3: TGTGCCAGCAGCTTCGGGAGGAGGCATGAAGCTTTCTTT.

The genes are TRBV7-8 and TRBJ2-1; D remains ambiguous. The CDR3 covers 13 residues. Trimming cost V 0 bases and J 9 bases, with 9 bases left between them. Germline-derived CDR1 and CDR2 are SGHVS and FQNEAQ. The CDR3 region is CASSLARSSEQFF. In nucleotides, the CDR3 is TGTGCCAGCAGCTTAGCGCGGTCAAGTGAGCAGTTCTTC.

The J gene is TRBJ2-7, the V gene TRBV27; a weak D match, TRBD1 (5 bases). The ends were cut back, 4 bases at V and 2 bases at J, with 9 bases in the middle. From germline, CDR1 is MNHEY and CDR2 SMNVEV (reference sequence). The CDR3 is made up of 13 amino acids. The CDR3 spells CASSSRQTYEQYF. The CDR3 bases are TGTGCCAGCAGTTCCCGACAGACCTACGAGCAGTACTTC.